Listed below are T cell receptor beta chains from one sample, sequenced in a study of T cells in Graves' hyperthyroidism and ophthalmopathy. Using its own MiXCR run on the multiplex PCR reads, TCRdb lists one record per CDR3 protein. The data contain 800,000 or so distinct CDR3 sequences, 35% to 45% of them singletons. Sequencing was carried out using blood. The receptors were sampled from a man between 18 and 29 years old with Graves' hyperthyroidism. CDR3s include the opening cysteine and the closing phenylalanine or tryptophan. Fields, in order: clone size, D gene, V gene, J gene, CDR3 DNA, CDR3 protein. A D gene is named only where the DNA matches it firmly. Not all rows give a size; the values are once, few, many and, for expanded clones, a class.

few	-	TRBV27	TRBJ1-2	TGTGCCAGCAGTTTAAACGAAAACTATGGCTACACCTTC	CASSLNENYGYTF
-	-	TRBV6-1	TRBJ1-1	TGTGCCAGCAGTGCGAGTTGGGGGGACACTGAAGCTTTCTTT	CASSASWGDTEAFF
-	-	TRBV5-1	TRBJ1-5	TGCGCCAGCAGCTTCGCGGGTACCTCAGGGCAGCTCCAGCATTTT	CASSFAGTSGQLQHF
-	-	TRBV7-8	TRBJ2-2	TGTGCCAGCATCTACGAAGGCCTTAACACCGGGGAGCTGTTTTTT	CASIYEGLNTGELFF
few	-	TRBV7-6	TRBJ2-2	TGTGCCAGCAGCTTATCCTCAGGGGCCGGGATTACCGGGGAGCTGTTTTTT	CASSLSSGAGITGELFF
many	-	TRBV29-1	TRBJ1-5	TGCAGCGTTCCGACCGTGGGCAAAACGGAAAATCAGCCCCAGCATTTT	CSVPTVGKTENQPQHF
-	-	TRBV20-1	TRBJ2-7	TGCAGTGCGACCGACCTCGCAGGGAGCTCCTACGAGCAGTACTTC	CSATDLAGSSYEQYF
once	-	TRBV2	TRBJ1-6	TGTGCCAGCAGTGGGCAGGGACTTAGCTCCTACGAGTCACCCCTCCACTTT	CASSGQGLSSYESPLHF
few	-	TRBV5-1	TRBJ2-5	TGCGCCAGCAGCTTTCTCCGGGACAACGAAGAGACCCAGTACTTC	CASSFLRDNEETQYF
-	-	TRBV20-1	TRBJ1-1	TGCAGTGCTACCGGGACTCCCAGGGGCACCACTGAAGCTTTCTTT	CSATGTPRGTTEAFF
-	-	TRBV7-9	TRBJ1-1	TGTGCCTGGAGTGTCCAGGGCCACACTGAAGCTTTCTTT	CAWSVQGHTEAFF
-	-	TRBV7-2	TRBJ1-1	TGTGCCAGCAGCTTATCCGGGACTAGCCAAGTAAATGAAGCTTTCTTT	CASSLSGTSQVNEAFF
once	-	TRBV7-9	TRBJ2-7	TGTGCCAGCAGCCTACGACAGTACTTC	CASSLRQYF
few	-	TRBV9	TRBJ1-4	TGTGCCAGCAGCATATCTGGGGGCACTAATGAAAAACTGTTTTTT	CASSISGGTNEKLFF
many	-	TRBV7-3	TRBJ1-1	TGTGCCAGCAGCCTCCTGGGGGGCGCTGAAGCTTTCTTT	CASSLLGGAEAFF
few	-	TRBV7-9	TRBJ1-1	TGTGCCAGCAGCTTAGAGGGCAGGAGCATGAACACTGAAGCTTTCTTT	CASSLEGRSMNTEAFF
-	-	TRBV2	TRBJ2-2	TGTGCCAGCAGTCCGGACAACTCGAACACCGGGGAGCTGTTTTTT	CASSPDNSNTGELFF
once	-	TRBV7-2	TRBJ1-1	TGTGCCAGCAGCTTGGGGGCAATCATGAACACTGAAGCTTTCTTT	CASSLGAIMNTEAFF
-	-	TRBV2	TRBJ2-7	TGTGCCAGCAGTGAAGAATGGGAGGACGAGCAGTACTTC	CASSEEWEDEQYF
-	-	TRBV29-1	TRBJ1-1	TGCAGCGTTGGGAGGGACTACGGCGCTGAAGCTTTCTTT	CSVGRDYGAEAFF
-	TRBD1	TRBV7-8	TRBJ1-2	TGTGCCGCCGGGACAGGGCGGATCATAACTGGTGGCTACACCTTC	CAAGTGRIITGGYTF
-	-	TRBV29-1	TRBJ1-2	TGCAGCGTTGACGCTAGCGGGGAGGGACGGTACTATGGCCACACCTTC	CSVDASGEGRYYGHTF
-	-	TRBV24-1	TRBJ1-1	TGTGCCAGCAGTGTGTCACAGGGATTCGCGAACACTGAAGCTTTCTTT	CASSVSQGFANTEAFF
-	-	TRBV7-2	TRBJ2-2	TGTGCCAGCACCTCTGACTTGTACGGGGAGCTGTTTTTT	CASTSDLYGELFF
few	-	TRBV7-2	TRBJ2-7	TGTGCCAGCAGCCAAGACACCCTCCCAATCTACGAGCAGTACTTC	CASSQDTLPIYEQYF
many	-	TRBV4-1	TRBJ2-7	TGCGCCAGCAACAACAGGGCGGGATGTTGTGAGCAGTACTTC	CASNNRAGCCEQYF
few	-	TRBV5-1	TRBJ2-7	TGCGCCAGCAGCTTGGGCCTCCAAGAGTACTACGAGCAGTACTTC	CASSLGLQEYYEQYF
-	-	TRBV12-5	TRBJ1-6	TGTGCTAGTGGCAACAGTGATTCACCCCTCCACTTT	CASGNSDSPLHF
-	-	TRBV28	TRBJ1-4	TGTGCCAGCCGGGACCAAGAGTTGATGGAGGAAAAACTGTTTTTT	CASRDQELMEEKLFF
many	-	TRBV15	TRBJ2-7	TGTGCCACCAGCAGAAACTCAGGGGGGGCCTACGAGCAGTACTTC	CATSRNSGGAYEQYF
many	-	TRBV11-2	TRBJ2-5	TGTGCCAGCAGCCCTCCGGGGAGTTCGGAGACCCAGTACTTC	CASSPPGSSETQYF
once	-	TRBV30	TRBJ2-5	TGTGCCTGGAGCGGGGACCAAGAGACCCAGTACTTC	CAWSGDQETQYF
-	TRBD1	TRBV7-3	TRBJ1-1	TGTGCCAGCAGCGCAAACAGGGGAGGGAGCACTGAAGCTTTCTTT	CASSANRGGSTEAFF
few	-	TRBV5-4	TRBJ1-4	TGTGCCAGCAGCTATATAACAGGCCGTTCGAGCGAAAAACTGTTTTTT	CASSYITGRSSEKLFF
-	-	TRBV7-8	TRBJ2-7	TGTGCCAGCAGCTTTTCAACATCCGTACCCTACGAGCAGTACTTC	CASSFSTSVPYEQYF
-	TRBD1	TRBV7-2	TRBJ1-2	TGCGCCACCATGGGAGACAGGGTGGATGGCTACACCTTC	CATMGDRVDGYTF
few	TRBD1	TRBV7-8	TRBJ1-6	TGTGCCAGCAGCATGGGGACAGGGGTTACACCCCTCCACTTT	CASSMGTGVTPLHF
few	-	TRBV20-1	TRBJ2-5	TGCAGTGCTACTGACCCGGGGCGAGAGACCCAGTACTTC	CSATDPGRETQYF
many	-	TRBV15	TRBJ1-6	TGTGCCACCAGCAGAAATCGAGGATCACCCCTCCACTTT	CATSRNRGSPLHF
many	TRBD1	TRBV25-1	TRBJ1-1	TGTGCCAGCAGTGATTCACAGGGGGACACTGAAGCTTTCTTT	CASSDSQGDTEAFF
many	TRBD1	TRBV15	TRBJ2-2	TGTGCCACCAGCGGAAGACAGGGGGACGGGGAGCTGTTTTTT	CATSGRQGDGELFF
-	TRBD1	TRBV7-2	TRBJ1-5	TGTGCCAGCAGCTTAGGCGGGGACAGGGGCTTTGGCAATCAGCCCCAGCATTTT	CASSLGGDRGFGNQPQHF
many	-	TRBV7-8	TRBJ1-1	TGTGCCAGCAGCTTAGTTGGCGTTGAAGCTTTCTTT	CASSLVGVEAFF
many	-	TRBV2	TRBJ1-2	TGTGCCGAAAGCCTAGGGCAGGCCTATGGCTACACCTTC	CAESLGQAYGYTF
-	TRBD1	TRBV7-3	TRBJ1-3	TGTGCCAGCAGCCCGGGGGACAGGAGCCCTGGAAACACCATATATTTT	CASSPGDRSPGNTIYF